The TCR beta chain under discussion was sequenced for a study of regulatory T cells in long-lasting Graves disease. Time point noted: newly diagnosed GD, antithyroid drugs for less than 3 months. The TCR library used RNA extracted from PBMCs. The authors built TCR beta libraries using iRepertoire HTBI primers and Arm-PCR of CDR3 regions. TCRdb fed the multiplex PCR reads into MiXCR, producing one record per CDR3 protein. The sample lists 350,000 to 500,000 distinct CDR3 sequences; 16% were seen once. This clonotype was detected only a few times. Looked up from germline, CDR1 is SGHNT and CDR2 is YENEEA. Germline trimming cut 1 base from V and 3 bases from J; bases unmatched to any gene: 9. The CDR3 is made up of 18 amino acids. This same sample was also taken into another study, of T cells in Graves' hyperthyroidism and ophthalmopathy.

The clonotype originates from a woman aged 18-30 years with Graves disease. The rearrangement joins TRBV11-3 to TRBJ2-3; 11 nucleotides align to TRBD2. Specimen: peripheral blood mononuclear cells (PBMCs), collected at new diagnosis, from a patient treated with antithyroid drugs. In DNA form, the CDR3 reads TGTGCCAGCAGCTTAGCACGGCTAGCGGGAGGTTCGACAGATACGCAGTATTTT. Translation gives CASSLARLAGGSTDTQYF.